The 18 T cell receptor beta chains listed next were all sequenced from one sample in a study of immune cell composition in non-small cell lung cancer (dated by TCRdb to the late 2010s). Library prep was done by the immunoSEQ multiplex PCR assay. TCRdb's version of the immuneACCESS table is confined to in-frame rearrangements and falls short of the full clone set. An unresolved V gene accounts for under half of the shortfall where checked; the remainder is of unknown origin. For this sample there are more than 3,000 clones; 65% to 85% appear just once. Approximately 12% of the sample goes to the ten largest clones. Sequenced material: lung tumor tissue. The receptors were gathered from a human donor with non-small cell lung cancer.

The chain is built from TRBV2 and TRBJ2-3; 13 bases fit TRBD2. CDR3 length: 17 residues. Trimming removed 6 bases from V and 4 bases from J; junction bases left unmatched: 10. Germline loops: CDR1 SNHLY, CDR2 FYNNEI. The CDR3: CASRPGLAGYGSDTQYF. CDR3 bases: TGTGCCAGCAGACCGGGACTAGCGGGATATGGTTCAGATACGCAGTATTTT.

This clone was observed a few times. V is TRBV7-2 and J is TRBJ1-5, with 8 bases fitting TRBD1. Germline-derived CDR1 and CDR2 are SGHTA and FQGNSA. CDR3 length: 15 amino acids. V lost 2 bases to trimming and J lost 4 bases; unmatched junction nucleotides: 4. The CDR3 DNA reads TGTGCCAGCAGCTTATCTGGACAGGGTAATCAGCCCCAGCATTTT. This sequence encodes CASSLSGQGNQPQHF. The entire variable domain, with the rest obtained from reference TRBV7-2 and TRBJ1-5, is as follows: GAGVSQSPSNKVTEKGKDVELRCDPISGHTALYWYRQSLGQGLEFLIYFQGNSAPDKSGLPSDRFSAERTGGSVSTLTIQRTQQEDSAVYLCASSLSGQGNQPQHFGDGTRLSIL.

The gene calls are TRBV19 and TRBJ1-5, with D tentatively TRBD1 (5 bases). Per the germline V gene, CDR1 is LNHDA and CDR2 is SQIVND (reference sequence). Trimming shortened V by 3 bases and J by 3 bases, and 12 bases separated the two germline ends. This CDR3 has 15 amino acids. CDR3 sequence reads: CASSIVQGLNQPQHF. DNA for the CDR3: TGTGCCAGTAGTATCGTGCAGGGTCTCAATCAGCCCCAGCATTTT.

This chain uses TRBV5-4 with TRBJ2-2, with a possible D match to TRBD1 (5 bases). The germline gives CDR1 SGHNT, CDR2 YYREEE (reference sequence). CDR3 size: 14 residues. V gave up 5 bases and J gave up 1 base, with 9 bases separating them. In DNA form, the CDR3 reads TGTGCCAGCAGACTTGGACAGAACACCGGGGAGCTGTTTTTT. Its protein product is CASRLGQNTGELFF.

The CDR3 loop reads CASSSQGAWNSPLHF. The CDR3 DNA is TGTGCCAGCAGCTCCCAGGGGGCCTGGAATTCACCCCTCCACTTT. This chain links TRBV7-3 with TRBJ1-6, with 8 bases matching TRBD1. The CDR3 is 15 amino acids. Germline V gene lookup returns CDR1 SGHTA and CDR2 FQGTGA. Trimming removed 4 bases from V and 7 bases from J; junction bases left unmatched: 6.

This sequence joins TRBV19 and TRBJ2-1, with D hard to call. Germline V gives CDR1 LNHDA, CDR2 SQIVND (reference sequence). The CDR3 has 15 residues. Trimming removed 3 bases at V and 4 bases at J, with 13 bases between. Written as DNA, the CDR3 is TGTGCCAGTAGTATCGTCCACAGCCAATACAATGAGCAGTTCTTC. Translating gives CASSIVHSQYNEQFF.

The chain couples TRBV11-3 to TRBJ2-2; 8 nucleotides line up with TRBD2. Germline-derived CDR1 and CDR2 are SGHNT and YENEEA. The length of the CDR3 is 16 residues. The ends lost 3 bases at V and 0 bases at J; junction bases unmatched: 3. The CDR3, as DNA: TGTGCCAGCAGCTTTTCGCGGGAGGCGAACACCGGGGAGCTGTTTTTT. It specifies CASSFSREANTGELFF.

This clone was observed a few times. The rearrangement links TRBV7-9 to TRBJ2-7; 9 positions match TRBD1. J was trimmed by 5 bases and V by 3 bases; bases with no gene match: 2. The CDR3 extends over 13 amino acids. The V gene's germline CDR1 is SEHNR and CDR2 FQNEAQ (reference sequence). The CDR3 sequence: CASSFGTGNEQYF. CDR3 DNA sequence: TGTGCCAGCAGCTTTGGGACAGGGAACGAGCAGTACTTC.

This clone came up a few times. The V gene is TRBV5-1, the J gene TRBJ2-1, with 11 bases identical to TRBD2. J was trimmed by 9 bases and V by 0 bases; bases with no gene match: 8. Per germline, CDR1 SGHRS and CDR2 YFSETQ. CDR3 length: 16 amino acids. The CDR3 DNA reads TGCGCCAGCAGCTTGGGTAGCGGGGGGGCCCACGGTGAGCAGTTCTTC. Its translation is CASSLGSGGAHGEQFF.

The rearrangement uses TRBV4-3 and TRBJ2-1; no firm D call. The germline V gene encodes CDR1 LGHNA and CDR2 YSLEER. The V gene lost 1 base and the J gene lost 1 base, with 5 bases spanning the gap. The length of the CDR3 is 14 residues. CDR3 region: CASSQGVSYNEQFF. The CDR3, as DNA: TGCGCCAGCAGCCAAGGCGTATCCTACAATGAGCAGTTCTTC.

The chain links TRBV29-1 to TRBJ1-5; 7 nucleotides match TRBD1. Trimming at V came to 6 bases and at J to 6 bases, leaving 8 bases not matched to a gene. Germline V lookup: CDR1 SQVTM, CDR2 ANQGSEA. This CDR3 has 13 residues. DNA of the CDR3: TGCAGCGTGCGACAGGGAGTGAGTCAGCCCCAGCATTTT. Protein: CSVRQGVSQPQHF.

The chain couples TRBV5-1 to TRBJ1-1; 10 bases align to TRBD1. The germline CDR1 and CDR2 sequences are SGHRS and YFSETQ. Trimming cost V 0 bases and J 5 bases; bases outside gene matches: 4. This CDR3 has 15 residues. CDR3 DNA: TGCGCCAGCAGCTTGGAGGGACAGGGGAGGACTGAAGCTTTCTTT. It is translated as CASSLEGQGRTEAFF.

The CDR3 bases are TGTGCCAGTAGTATTGCGCGGGAGCTGAATGAGCAGTTCTTC. Amino acid sequence: CASSIARELNEQFF. The chain joins TRBV19 to TRBJ2-1, with 7 positions matching TRBD2. From germline, CDR1 is LNHDA and CDR2 SQIVND (reference sequence). V lost 3 bases, J lost 7 bases, and 6 bases stayed unmatched. The CDR3 is 14 residues long.

The CDR3 sequence: CASSGGGTDTQYF. Written as DNA, the CDR3 is TGTGCCAGCAGCGGAGGGGGCACAGATACGCAGTATTTT. J is TRBJ2-3 and V is TRBV5-4; TRBD2 might be the D (6 bases). The CDR3 has 13 residues. Germline CDR1 SGHNT, CDR2 YYREEE (reference sequence). The germline V and J ends were trimmed by 4 bases and 1 base, with 7 bases remaining between them.

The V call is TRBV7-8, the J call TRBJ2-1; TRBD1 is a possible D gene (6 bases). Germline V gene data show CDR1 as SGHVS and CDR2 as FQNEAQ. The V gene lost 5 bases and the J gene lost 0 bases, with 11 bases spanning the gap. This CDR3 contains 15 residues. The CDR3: CASSPYRVSYNEQFF. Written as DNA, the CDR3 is TGTGCCAGCAGCCCTTACAGGGTCTCCTACAATGAGCAGTTCTTC.

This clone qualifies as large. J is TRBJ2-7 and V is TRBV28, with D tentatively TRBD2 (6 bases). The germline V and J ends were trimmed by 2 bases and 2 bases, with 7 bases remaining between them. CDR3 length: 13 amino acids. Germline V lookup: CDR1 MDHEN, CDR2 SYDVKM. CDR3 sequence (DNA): TGTGCCAGCAGTTTACGGGGGACCTACGAGCAGTACTTC. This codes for CASSLRGTYEQYF.

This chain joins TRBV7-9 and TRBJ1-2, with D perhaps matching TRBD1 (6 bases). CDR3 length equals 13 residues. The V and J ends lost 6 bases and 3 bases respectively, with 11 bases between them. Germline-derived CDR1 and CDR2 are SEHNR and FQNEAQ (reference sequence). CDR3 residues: CASRDSGDYGYTF. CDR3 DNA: TGTGCCAGCAGGGATTCAGGGGACTATGGCTACACCTTC. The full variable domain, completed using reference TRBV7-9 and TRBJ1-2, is DTGVSQNPRHKITKRGQNVTFRCDPISEHNRLYWYRQTLGQGPEFLTYFQNEAQLEKSRLLSDRFSAERPKGSFSTLEIQRTEQGDSAMYLCASRDSGDYGYTFGSGTRLTVV.

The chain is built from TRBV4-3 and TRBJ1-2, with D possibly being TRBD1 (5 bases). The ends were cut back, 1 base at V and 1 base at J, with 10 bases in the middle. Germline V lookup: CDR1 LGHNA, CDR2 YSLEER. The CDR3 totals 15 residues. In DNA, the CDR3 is TGCGCCAGCAGCCAAGGCAGGGCTAGTAACTATGGCTACACCTTC. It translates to CASSQGRASNYGYTF.